Listed below are T cell receptor beta chains from one sample, sequenced in a study of T cell responses to AZD1222 COVID-19 vaccine. The protocol was immunoSEQ multiplex PCR, while the TCRdb copy is restricted to in-frame clones and leaves out a portion. This sample yields 89,000 or so clones, of which about 93% are seen a single time; more than 9% belongs to the top ten. The sample in question was peripheral blood, obtained 28 days after the second AZD1222 dose. These receptors originate from an adult who received the AZD1222 COVID-19 vaccine. The CDR3 runs from the conserved cysteine through the conserved F or W. Each record gives: J gene, V gene, CDR3 protein.

TRBJ1-2 TRBV2 CASSAGEGYGYTF
TRBJ2-3 TRBV28 CASSFGTGGTDTQYF
TRBJ2-7 TRBV7-8 CASSPLGGYEQYF
TRBJ1-4 TRBV7-9 CASSLTAAVNEKLFF
TRBJ1-5 TRBV7-3 CASSPGANQPQHF
TRBJ2-1 TRBV5-1 CASSLRPGGDEQFF
TRBJ1-3 TRBV6-2/TRBV6-3 CASSPFTQYADSGNTIYF
TRBJ2-1 TRBV25-1 CASSMTTGAFYNEQFF
TRBJ1-2 TRBV12-3/TRBV12-4 CASSQQGYGYTF
TRBJ2-3 TRBV2 CASNVGITDTQYF
TRBJ2-2 TRBV6-5 CAGRTGGTGGELFF
TRBJ2-2 TRBV3-1/TRBV3-2 CASSQDRGANTGELFF
TRBJ2-5 TRBV6-5 CASSYSVGGRETQYF
TRBJ2-2 TRBV6-2/TRBV6-3 CASSYAGDGGELFF
TRBJ1-1 TRBV12-5 CASGLSGAMNTEAFF
TRBJ2-7 TRBV7-8 CASRHPGSPITYEQYF
TRBJ1-5 TRBV6-5 CASSYSVRNQPQHF
TRBJ1-5 TRBV6-6 CASSYGNSDQPQHF
TRBJ2-2 TRBV5-5 CASSLDLGWGGELFF
TRBJ1-2 TRBV27 CASSPPDRVYGYTF
TRBJ2-1 TRBV18 CASSPRGTAGNNEQFF
TRBJ1-1 TRBV5-1 CASSPKVGDTEAFF
TRBJ2-2 TRBV5-1 CASSLGQLNTGELFF
TRBJ1-2 TRBV11-2 CASSLREGYGYTF
TRBJ1-5 TRBV19 CASSIGGSNQPQHF
TRBJ1-2 TRBV13 CASSPMGRVGTF
TRBJ2-7 TRBV4-2 CASSQGIGYEQYF
TRBJ2-5 TRBV11-3 CASSLTGTGGEETQYF
TRBJ2-3 TRBV27 CASSSIGTLTDTQYF
TRBJ1-4 TRBV18 CASSLSGTNEKLFF
TRBJ1-2 TRBV5-5 CASSLNGGAANYGYTF
TRBJ1-6 TRBV5-1 CASSRRTGDNSPLHF
TRBJ1-1 TRBV18 CASSQPGLGTEAFF
TRBJ1-3 TRBV3-1/TRBV3-2 CASSLGYSGNTIYF
TRBJ1-4 TRBV7-3 CASSLTGGDATNEKLFF
TRBJ1-4 TRBV18 CASSFTGTGVDEKLFF
TRBJ1-1 TRBV9 CASSVVGQRGTEAFF
TRBJ2-3 TRBV21-1 CASSLRALGKDTQYF
TRBJ2-3 TRBV12-5 CASVIGGGGGDTQYF